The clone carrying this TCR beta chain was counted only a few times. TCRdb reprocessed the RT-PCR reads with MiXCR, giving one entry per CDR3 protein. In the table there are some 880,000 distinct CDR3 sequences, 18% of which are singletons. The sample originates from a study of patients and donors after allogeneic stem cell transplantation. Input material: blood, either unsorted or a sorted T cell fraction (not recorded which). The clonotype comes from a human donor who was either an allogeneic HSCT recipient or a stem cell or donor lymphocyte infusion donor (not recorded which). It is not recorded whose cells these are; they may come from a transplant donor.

The CDR3 protein is CASSVEAGSAYEQYF. The CDR3, as DNA: TGTGCCAGCAGCGTAGAGGCAGGATCCGCCTACGAGCAGTACTTC. The chain is built from TRBV9 and TRBJ2-7; D remains unclear. Germline CDR1 SGDLS, CDR2 YYNGEE. Trimming took off 0 bases at V and 2 bases at J, with 12 bases between the two ends. The CDR3 length is 15 residues.